The TCR beta chain described here comes from a study of T cells after yellow fever vaccination. TCRdb passed the 5' RACE reads through MiXCR, listing each CDR3 protein once. In the table there are about 120,000 distinct CDR3 sequences, 7.2% of which are singletons. Findings and caveats of the study: Subsequent booster samples again held most clones from primary vaccination (96% CD4, about 85% CD8). FACS-sorted repertoires could harbor abundant contaminating bulk-population clonotypes.

On this clonotype itself: Its antigen is unidentified. A clone one base away is much larger, so this may be a read error.

The CDR3 covers 15 residues. Germline CDR1 ENHRY, CDR2 SYGVKD. This clonotype was obtained from a man aged 18 to 29 who received the YFV17D yellow fever vaccine. This material consisted of CD4+ T cells sorted from PBMCs, taken roughly 46 days after the first yellow fever vaccination. This chain connects TRBV10-3 to TRBJ2-2, with D possibly TRBD1 on 6 matching bases. CDR3 protein: CAISSLSGGTGKLFF. Here the CDR3 DNA reads TGTGCCATCAGTTCACTCAGTGGGGGCACCGGGAAGCTGTTTTTT.